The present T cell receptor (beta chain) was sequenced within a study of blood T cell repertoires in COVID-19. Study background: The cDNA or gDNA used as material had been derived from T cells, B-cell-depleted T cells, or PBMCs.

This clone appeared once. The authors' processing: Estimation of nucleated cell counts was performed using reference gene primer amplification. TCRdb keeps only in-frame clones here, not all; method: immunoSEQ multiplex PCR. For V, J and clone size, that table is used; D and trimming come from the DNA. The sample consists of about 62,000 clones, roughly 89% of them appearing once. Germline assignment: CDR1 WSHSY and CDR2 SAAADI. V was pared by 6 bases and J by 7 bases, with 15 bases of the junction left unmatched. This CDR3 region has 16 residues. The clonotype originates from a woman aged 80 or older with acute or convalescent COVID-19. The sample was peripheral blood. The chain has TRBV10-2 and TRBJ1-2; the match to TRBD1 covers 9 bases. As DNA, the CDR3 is TGCGCCAGCAGGCCGGGGACAGGGAGTTCGCCCGGTGGCTACACCTTC. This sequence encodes CASRPGTGSSPGGYTF.